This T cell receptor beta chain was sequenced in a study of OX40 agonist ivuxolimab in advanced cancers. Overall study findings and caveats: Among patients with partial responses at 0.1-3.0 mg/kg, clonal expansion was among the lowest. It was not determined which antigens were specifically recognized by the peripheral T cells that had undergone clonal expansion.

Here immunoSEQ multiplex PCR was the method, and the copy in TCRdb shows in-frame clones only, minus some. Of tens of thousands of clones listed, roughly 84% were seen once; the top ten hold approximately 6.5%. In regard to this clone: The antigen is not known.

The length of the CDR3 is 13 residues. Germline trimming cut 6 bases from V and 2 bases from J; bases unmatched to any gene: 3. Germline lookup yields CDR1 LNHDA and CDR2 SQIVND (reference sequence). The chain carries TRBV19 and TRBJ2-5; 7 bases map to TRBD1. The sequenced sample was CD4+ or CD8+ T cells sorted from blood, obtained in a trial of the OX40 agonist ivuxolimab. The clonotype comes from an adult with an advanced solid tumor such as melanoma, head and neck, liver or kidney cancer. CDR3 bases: TGTGCCAGTAGGAGGGACAGTCAAGAGACCCAGTACTTC. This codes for CASRRDSQETQYF.